There are a few counts of the clone carrying this TCR beta chain. The CDR3 is made up of 15 amino acids. Germline V gene lookup returns CDR1 SGDLS and CDR2 YYNGEE. V was pared by 1 base and J by 2 bases, with 10 bases between. The assay was immunoSEQ multiplex PCR, and TCRdb's table has in-frame clones only and misses some. Of more than 100,000 clones in the sample, 75% to 95% were seen once. This sample is drawn from a study of control samples from healthy donors and cancer patients. The specimen sequenced was blood. The receptor was derived from a man aged 18 to 29 in good health. The chain links TRBV9 to TRBJ1-3; possible D gene TRBD1, 6 bases. CDR3 amino acids: CASSVWAGAGNTIYF. Here the CDR3 DNA reads TGTGCCAGCAGCGTATGGGCAGGGGCTGGAAACACCATATATTTT.